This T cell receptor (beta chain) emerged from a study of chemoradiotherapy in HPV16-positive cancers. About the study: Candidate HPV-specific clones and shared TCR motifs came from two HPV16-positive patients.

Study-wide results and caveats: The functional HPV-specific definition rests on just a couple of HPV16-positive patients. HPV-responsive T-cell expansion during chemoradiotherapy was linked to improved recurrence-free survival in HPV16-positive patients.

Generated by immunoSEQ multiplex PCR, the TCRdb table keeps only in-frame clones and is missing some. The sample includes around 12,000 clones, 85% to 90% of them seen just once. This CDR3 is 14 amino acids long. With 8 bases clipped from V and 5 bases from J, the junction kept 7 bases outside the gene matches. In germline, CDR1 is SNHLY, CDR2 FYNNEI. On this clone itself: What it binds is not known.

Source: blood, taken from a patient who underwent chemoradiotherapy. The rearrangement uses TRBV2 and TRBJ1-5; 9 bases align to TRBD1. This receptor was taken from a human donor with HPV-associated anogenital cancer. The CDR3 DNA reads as TGTGCCAGCGGCCGGGACAGGGACTATCAGCCCCAGCATTTT. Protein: CASGRDRDYQPQHF.